These 26 T cell receptor beta chains were sequenced from one sample in a study of blood T cell repertoires in COVID-19. Using immunoSEQ multiplex PCR, the repertoire was profiled, and TCRdb retains in-frame clones only, with some absent. Counted here are around 130,000 clones, approximately 89% occurring once; the ten biggest clones make up around 4.5%. Sequenced: peripheral blood. The receptor set was obtained from a human donor in a cohort sampled during active COVID-19.

This chain connects TRBV6-2 or TRBV6-3 to TRBJ2-5; D gene ambiguous. The germline V gene has CDR1 MNHEY and CDR2 SVGEGT. The CDR3 covers 14 residues. The V end lost 5 bases, the J end lost 4 bases, and 14 bases lay between the germline ends. This CDR3 reads CASSPSLVSETQYF. The CDR3 DNA follows: TGTGCCAGCAGTCCCTCCCTAGTATCAGAGACCCAGTACTTC.

The chain carries TRBV4-1 and TRBJ1-2, with TRBD1 identical over 7 bases. Germline V lookup: CDR1 MGHRA, CDR2 YSYEKL. The CDR3 has 14 amino acids. After removal of 1 base from V and 3 bases from J, the junction contained 2 bases not matched to a gene. The CDR3 DNA sequence: TGCGCCAGCAGCCAAGCCGGGACAGACTATGGCTACACCTTC. This translates into CASSQAGTDYGYTF.

The rearrangement uses TRBV30 and TRBJ1-2; no reliable D call. Germline V CDR1 and CDR2: GTSNPN, SVGIG (reference sequence). The V end was cut by 4 bases, the J end by 8 bases, with 11 bases between. CDR3 length equals 11 residues. CDR3 region: CAWTESGGYTF. The CDR3 nucleotides are TGTGCCTGGACCGAGTCAGGAGGCTACACCTTC.

This chain uses TRBV5-1 with TRBJ2-5, with D unresolved. This CDR3 is built from 14 residues. CDR1 and CDR2 (germline): SGHRS, YFSETQ. V was cut by 0 bases and J by 2 bases, with 8 bases left in between. This chain's CDR3 is CASSLGGGQETQYF. The CDR3 nucleotides read TGCGCCAGCAGCTTGGGTGGCGGACAAGAGACCCAGTACTTC.

The V and J genes are TRBV7-3 and TRBJ1-1; possible D gene TRBD1, 5 bases. V dropped 2 bases and J dropped 0 bases, with 10 bases sitting between them. The CDR3 spans 15 residues. From germline, CDR1 is SGHTA and CDR2 FQGTGA. The CDR3 spells CASSLRGAMNTEAFF. The DNA for the CDR3 is TGTGCCAGCAGCTTACGCGGGGCCATGAACACTGAAGCTTTCTTT.

The chain is built from TRBV4-1 and TRBJ1-2; possible D gene TRBD1, 6 bases. Germline V CDR1 and CDR2: MGHRA, YSYEKL. Trimming pared 1 base from V and 7 bases from J, leaving 10 bases between. The CDR3 sequence is 13 residues long. The CDR3 DNA reads TGCGCCAGCAGCCAAGCGGACAGAGGTGGCTACACCTTC. It encodes CASSQADRGGYTF.

This clone was recorded a few times. This specimen includes other DNA sequences encoding the same CDR3. The V and J genes are TRBV7-2 and TRBJ2-3; TRBD1 matches 9 bases. CDR3 length: 15 residues. Germline assignment: CDR1 SGHTA and CDR2 FQGNSA. Losses at the gene ends were 6 bases for V and 1 base for J; bases not matched to a gene: 5. DNA for the CDR3: TGTGCCAGCAGACCGGACAGGGGACGCACAGATACGCAGTATTTT. This encodes CASRPDRGRTDTQYF.

The CDR3 DNA is TGCGCCAGCAGCAACCTATACCCGGGACAGGGGTTATACGAGCAGTACTTC. Protein sequence: CASSNLYPGQGLYEQYF. This chain uses TRBV5-1 with TRBJ2-7; 10 bases agree with TRBD1. This CDR3 has 17 residues. J lost 4 bases, V lost 4 bases, and 14 bases had no gene match. In germline, CDR1 is SGHRS, CDR2 YFSETQ.

A few counts support this clone. CDR3 DNA sequence: TGTGCCAGTAGTCCCGGAATCCGGGGATCACCCCTCCACTTT. This codes for CASSPGIRGSPLHF. This chain joins TRBV19 and TRBJ1-6; D is ambiguous. CDR1 LNHDA and CDR2 SQIVND come from the germline V gene (reference sequence). The CDR3 runs to 14 residues. Trimming pared 5 bases from V and 10 bases from J, leaving 15 bases between.

The chain joins TRBV3-1 (or the pseudogene TRBV3-2) to TRBJ2-5; tentative D call: TRBD2 (6 bases). Germline lookup yields CDR1 LGHDT and CDR2 YNNKEL (reference sequence). The CDR3 contains 14 residues. The germline V and J ends were trimmed by 7 bases and 1 base, with 13 bases remaining between them. In nucleotides, the CDR3 is TGTGCCAGCAACCCGGGGACTGCCCAAGAGACCCAGTACTTC. This translates into CASNPGTAQETQYF.

The rearrangement uses TRBV2 and TRBJ2-1, with TRBD2 matching over 7 bases. Germline V gene lookup returns CDR1 SNHLY and CDR2 FYNNEI. The V and J ends lost 8 bases and 6 bases, in that order; junction bases with no gene match: 7. This CDR3 has 13 residues. The CDR3: CASRAGATNEQFF. The CDR3, as DNA: TGTGCCAGCCGGGCGGGAGCCACCAATGAGCAGTTCTTC.

As concerns this clone: One end of the junction does not line up with germline, which may come from a read error. The CDR3 region has the DNA TGTGCCAGCAGTTTATTTCGAGAGGTAGTCTTT. Protein product: CASSLFREVVF. V gene TRBV12-3 or TRBV12-4 combines with J gene TRBJ1-1; the D is unclear. The CDR3 length is 11 residues.

The genes are TRBV11-2 and TRBJ2-1; weak D call: TRBD1 (7 bases). Per germline, CDR1 SGHAT and CDR2 FQNNGV. CDR3 length: 15 amino acids. Between the trimmed V and J ends, which lost 1 base and 2 bases, there was a span of 9 bases. The CDR3 here is CASSLAGGPYNEQFF. The CDR3 DNA follows: TGTGCCAGCAGCTTAGCAGGGGGGCCCTACAATGAGCAGTTCTTC. Full variable domain (remainder filled in from reference TRBV11-2 and TRBJ2-1): EAGVAQSPRYKIIEKRQSVAFWCNPISGHATLYWYQQILGQGPKLLIQFQNNGVVDDSQLPKDRFSAERLKGVDSTLKIQPAKLEDSAVYLCASSLAGGPYNEQFFGPGTRLTVL.

The table lists this clone with a count of one. The chain carries TRBV4-3 and TRBJ2-5; the match to TRBD1 covers 8 bases. The CDR3 is 14 amino acids. After removal of 4 bases from V and 2 bases from J, the junction contained 3 bases not matched to a gene. In germline, CDR1 is LGHNA, CDR2 YSLEER. The CDR3 nucleotides are TGCGCCAGCAGCCCGGACAGGGCTCAAGAGACCCAGTACTTC. This sequence encodes CASSPDRAQETQYF.

The chain couples TRBV19 to TRBJ1-2; TRBD1 matches 9 bases. J lost 7 bases, V lost 6 bases, and 15 bases had no gene match. The CDR3 has 16 residues. Germline lookup yields CDR1 LNHDA and CDR2 SQIVND (reference sequence). The CDR3 sequence is CASRFLSRTGGAGYTF. In DNA form, the CDR3 reads TGTGCCAGTAGATTCCTGTCACGCACAGGGGGCGCTGGCTACACCTTC.

This sequence joins TRBV9 and TRBJ2-3; 9 bases map to TRBD2. Germline V lookup: CDR1 SGDLS, CDR2 YYNGEE. This CDR3 comprises 14 residues. The V and J ends lost 3 bases and 7 bases, in that order; junction bases with no gene match: 6. CDR3 nucleotide sequence: TGTGCCAGCAGCGGGGCTAGCGGGATAAATACGCAGTATTTT. This encodes CASSGASGINTQYF.

The chain joins TRBV9 to TRBJ2-1; tentative D call: TRBD2 (5 bases). Per germline, CDR1 SGDLS and CDR2 YYNGEE. Trimming took off 0 bases at V and 5 bases at J, with 12 bases between the two ends. This CDR3 is 15 amino acids long. The CDR3 loop is CASSVATRIHNEQFF. The CDR3 DNA reads as TGTGCCAGCAGCGTAGCTACTAGAATCCACAATGAGCAGTTCTTC.

The chain couples TRBV28 to TRBJ2-5; 8 bases fit TRBD2. This CDR3 comprises 16 residues. The germline gives CDR1 MDHEN, CDR2 SYDVKM. The J segment lost 5 bases and the V segment lost 5 bases, leaving 13 bases of the junction unmatched. The DNA of the CDR3 is TGTGCCAGCAGTGGTCTGAGCGGGAGTAGAGGGGAGACCCAGTACTTC. Its translation is CASSGLSGSRGETQYF.

This clone was found a few times. The J gene is TRBJ1-3, the V gene TRBV6-5; D is undetermined. Trimming shortened V by 7 bases and J by 2 bases, and 9 bases separated the two germline ends. The CDR3 consists of 13 residues. In germline, CDR1 is MNHEY, CDR2 SVGAGI. CDR3 protein: CASIGRPGNTIYF. The CDR3, as DNA: TGTGCCAGCATTGGGCGCCCTGGAAACACCATATATTTT.

The chain uses TRBV6-2 or TRBV6-3 and TRBJ2-7; D unresolved. Germline loops: CDR1 MNHEY, CDR2 SVGEGT. The V gene lost 6 bases and the J gene lost 4 bases, with 7 bases spanning the gap. The CDR3 covers 11 residues. DNA of the CDR3: TGTGCCAGCAGCCCCCAGTACGAGCAGTACTTC. The encoded protein is CASSPQYEQYF.

Details on this clone: The junction and the germline gene differ at one end; a read error may be behind it. This rearrangement joins TRBV7-9 to TRBJ1-1, with D possibly being TRBD1 (5 bases). This CDR3 region has 13 residues. The germline V gene has CDR1 SEHNR and CDR2 FQNEAQ (reference sequence). The CDR3 DNA reads as TGTGCCAGCAGGGCCCAGGGTGGAGTAGTGTGGGTCTTT. Translation gives CASRAQGGVVWVF.

V and J are TRBV15 and TRBJ2-6; no clear D. This CDR3 has 15 residues. The V and J ends lost 0 bases and 0 bases respectively, with 3 bases between them. Germline CDR1 is LNHNV and CDR2 is YYDKDF (reference sequence). The CDR3 loop reads CATSRDYSGANVLTF. CDR3 coding DNA: TGTGCCACCAGCAGAGACTACTCTGGGGCCAACGTCCTGACTTTC. Filled out from reference TRBV15 and TRBJ2-6, the complete variable domain reads DAMVIQNPRYQVTQFGKPVTLSCSQTLNHNVMYWYQQKSSQAPKLLFHYYDKDFNNEADTPDNFQSRRPNTSFCFLDIRSPGLGDTAMYLCATSRDYSGANVLTFGAGSRLTVL.

The V call is TRBV27, the J call TRBJ1-1; maybe TRBD1 (5 bases). Germline CDR1 is MNHEY and CDR2 is SMNVEV (reference sequence). V was pared by 5 bases and J by 2 bases, with 18 bases between. There are 16 residues in the CDR3. CDR3 in amino acids: CASSPSQGEANTEAFF. For the CDR3, the DNA is TGTGCCAGCAGTCCAAGTCAGGGTGAGGCCAACACTGAAGCTTTCTTT.

The chain carries TRBV7-3 and TRBJ2-3; D call uncertain. Germline V gene data show CDR1 as SGHTA and CDR2 as FQGTGA. The V gene lost 3 bases and the J gene lost 1 base, with 11 bases spanning the gap. The CDR3 extends over 15 amino acids. CDR3 sequence reads: CASSFIGARTDTQYF. CDR3 nucleotide sequence: TGTGCCAGCAGCTTCATCGGAGCCCGCACAGATACGCAGTATTTT.

The gene calls are TRBV18 and TRBJ2-7; maybe TRBD1 (5 bases). V lost 1 base, J lost 3 bases, and 7 bases lay in between. Looked up from germline, CDR1 is KGHSH and CDR2 is LQKENI. The CDR3 has 13 residues. The CDR3 DNA reads TGTGCCAGCTCACCACAGGGGTACTACGAGCAGTACGTC. Protein product: CASSPQGYYEQYV.

V and J are TRBV7-8 and TRBJ1-1, with D perhaps TRBD1 (5 bases). CDR3 length: 15 residues. Trimming pared 1 base from V and 1 base from J, leaving 10 bases between. Looked up from germline, CDR1 is SGHVS and CDR2 is FQNEAQ. As DNA, the CDR3 is TGTGCCAGCAGCTTAGGGCAACAGGCGAACACTGAAGCTTTCTTT. Translation: CASSLGQQANTEAFF.